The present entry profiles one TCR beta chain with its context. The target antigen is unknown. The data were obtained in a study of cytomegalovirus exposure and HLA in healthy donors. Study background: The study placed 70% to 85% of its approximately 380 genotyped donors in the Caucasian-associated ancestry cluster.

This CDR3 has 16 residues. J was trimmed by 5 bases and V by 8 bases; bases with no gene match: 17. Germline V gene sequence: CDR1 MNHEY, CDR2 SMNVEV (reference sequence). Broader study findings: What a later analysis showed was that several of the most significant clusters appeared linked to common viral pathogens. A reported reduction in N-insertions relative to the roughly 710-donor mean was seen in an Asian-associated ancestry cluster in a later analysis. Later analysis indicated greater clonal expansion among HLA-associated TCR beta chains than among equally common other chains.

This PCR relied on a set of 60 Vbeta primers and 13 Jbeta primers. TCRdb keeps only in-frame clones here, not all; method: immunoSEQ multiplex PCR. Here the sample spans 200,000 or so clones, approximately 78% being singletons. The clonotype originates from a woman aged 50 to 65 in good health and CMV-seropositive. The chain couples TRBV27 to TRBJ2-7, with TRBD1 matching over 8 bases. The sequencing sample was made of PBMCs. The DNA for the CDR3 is TGTGCCAGCGGCCGGGACAGGACCCCTTATGGGGACGAGCAGTACTTC. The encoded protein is CASGRDRTPYGDEQYF.